Each of the 21 T cell receptor beta chains below was sequenced from the same sample in a study of T cell clones after liver transplantation. Libraries were prepared by immunoSEQ multiplex PCR; TCRdb keeps only in-frame clonotypes and omits some of them. The sample contains under 90,000 clones, 80% of which appear only once. The sequenced sample was CD4+ T cells from blood, obtained before liver transplant. The origin of the receptors is a human donor who received a liver transplant.

The chain couples TRBV19 to TRBJ2-3, with 12 nucleotides matching TRBD2. From germline, CDR1 is LNHDA and CDR2 SQIVND (reference sequence). The junction had 11 bases not matched to a gene; V was cut back by 3 bases and J by 7 bases. The CDR3 length is 17 residues. CDR3 loop: CASSISSGTSGLYTQYF. The CDR3 nucleotides are TGTGCCAGTAGTATCTCCTCCGGGACTAGCGGGTTATATACGCAGTATTTT.

This clone was seen only a few times. This chain's CDR3 is CASSVAGQQNYGYTF. The DNA for the CDR3 is TGTGCCAGCAGCGTAGCAGGCCAGCAAAACTATGGCTACACCTTC. The rearrangement uses TRBV9 and TRBJ1-2; the D is unclear. The germline gives CDR1 SGDLS, CDR2 YYNGEE. CDR3 size: 15 residues. V lost 0 bases, J lost 2 bases, and 11 bases lay in between.

The chain employs TRBV12-2 and TRBJ2-5; the D segment call TRBD1 is taken from the table without a DNA check. TRBV12-2 represents a pseudogene. The CDR3 runs 16 residues. The CDR3 DNA is TGTGCAAGTCGCTTAAACCGGGACAGGGATCGAGAGACCCAGTACTTC. This encodes CASRLNRDRDRETQYF.

The chain carries TRBV7-2 and TRBJ1-4, with 9 bases identical to TRBD1. The CDR3 extends over 15 amino acids. From germline, CDR1 is SGHTA and CDR2 FQGNSA. V shed 5 bases, J shed 6 bases, and the junction held 7 bases outside the gene matches. The DNA of the CDR3 is TGTGCCAGCAGCCAGACCGACAGGGGGTATGAAAAACTGTTTTTT. As protein: CASSQTDRGYEKLFF.

CDR3 bases: TGTGCCAGCAGCTTGCACAGCACACCCATCGGCTACACCTTC. It yields the protein CASSLHSTPIGYTF. The chain combines TRBV5-5 with TRBJ1-2, with D unresolved. Germline lookup yields CDR1 SGHKS and CDR2 YYEKEE (reference sequence). Trimming took off 1 base at V and 8 bases at J, with 15 bases between the two ends. This CDR3 comprises 14 residues.

This clone was recorded once. V gene TRBV5-1 combines with J gene TRBJ2-6; a weak D match, TRBD1 (6 bases). The germline V gene has CDR1 SGHRS and CDR2 YFSETQ. This CDR3 has 17 residues. Trimming removed 4 bases at V and 0 bases at J, with 14 bases between. DNA for the CDR3: TGCGCCAGCAGCATAGGACAGTTGCTCTCTGGGGCCAACGTCCTGACTTTC. Translation gives CASSIGQLLSGANVLTF. The entire variable domain, with the rest obtained from reference TRBV5-1 and TRBJ2-6, is as follows: KAGVTQTPRYLIKTRGQQVTLSCSPISGHRSVSWYQQTPGQGLQFLFEYFSETQRNKGNFPGRFSGRQFSNSRSEMNVSTLELGDSALYLCASSIGQLLSGANVLTFGAGSRLTVL.

Worth noting for this clone: One junction end disagrees with the germline gene, perhaps due to a read error. This chain links TRBV10-3 with TRBJ1-1; D unresolved. Germline V gives CDR1 ENHRY, CDR2 SYGVKD. The CDR3 is made up of 11 amino acids. The DNA for the CDR3 is TGTGCCATCAGGGACGACACCGAAGCTTTCTTT. This encodes CAIRDDTEAFF.

The J gene is TRBJ1-2, the V gene TRBV18; D perhaps matches TRBD1 (6 bases). The germline V and J ends were trimmed by 6 bases and 2 bases, with 25 bases remaining between them. This CDR3 has 18 residues. Germline V gene sequence: CDR1 KGHSH, CDR2 LQKENI. CDR3 protein: CASSLSSGGAGANYGYTF. The DNA of the CDR3 is TGTGCCAGCTCCTTATCCAGTGGCGGAGCAGGGGCCAACTATGGCTACACCTTC.

This chain uses TRBV2 with TRBJ2-4, with a weak D call TRBD2 (6 bases). V was clipped by 4 bases and J by 2 bases, with 12 bases between them. Germline V gene data show CDR1 as SNHLY and CDR2 as FYNNEI. The CDR3 has 15 amino acids. CDR3 in amino acids: CASSGTLATKNIQYF. The CDR3 DNA sequence: TGTGCCAGCAGTGGGACCCTAGCGACCAAAAACATTCAGTACTTC.

The V and J genes are TRBV2 and TRBJ2-1; D uncertain. Between the trimmed V and J ends, which lost 6 bases and 0 bases, there was a span of 15 bases. Germline assignment: CDR1 SNHLY and CDR2 FYNNEI. The CDR3 contains 16 residues. The CDR3 loop is CASSPPHDISYNEQFF. The CDR3 DNA sequence: TGTGCCAGCAGCCCCCCGCACGACATCTCCTACAATGAGCAGTTCTTC.

The rearrangement links TRBV7-9 to TRBJ1-1, with 7 bases aligning to TRBD1. Losses at the gene ends were 5 bases for V and 3 bases for J; bases not matched to a gene: 6. The CDR3 extends over 14 amino acids. CDR1 is SEHNR and CDR2 is FQNEAQ in the germline V gene (reference sequence). The CDR3 loop is CASSLMTGYTEAFF. The CDR3 region has the DNA TGTGCCAGCAGCCTAATGACAGGGTACACTGAAGCTTTCTTT. Supplemented by reference TRBV7-9 and TRBJ1-1, the full variable domain reads DTGVSQNPRHKITKRGQNVTFRCDPISEHNRLYWYRQTLGQGPEFLTYFQNEAQLEKSRLLSDRFSAERPKGSFSTLEIQRTEQGDSAMYLCASSLMTGYTEAFFGQGTRLTVV.

The V gene is TRBV4-1, the J gene TRBJ2-1; 10 positions match TRBD2. This CDR3 region has 16 residues. The germline gives CDR1 MGHRA, CDR2 YSYEKL. The ends lost 4 bases at V and 8 bases at J; junction bases unmatched: 11. The CDR3 sequence: CASSLGWLAGGDEQFF. CDR3 bases: TGCGCCAGCAGCCTAGGTTGGTTAGCGGGAGGCGATGAGCAGTTCTTC.

This chain connects TRBV27 to TRBJ2-3; TRBD2 agrees at 7 bases. The CDR3 consists of 14 residues. CDR1 is MNHEY, CDR2 SMNVEV, per germline (reference sequence). V trimming: 8 bases; J trimming: 3 bases; junction bases outside the gene matches: 8. The CDR3 DNA reads as TGTGCCAGCGCCGGGCTAGCGGTGACAGATACGCAGTATTTT. Translating gives CASAGLAVTDTQYF.

The chain combines TRBV5-6 with TRBJ2-2; 9 nucleotides align to TRBD1. CDR1 is SGHDT and CDR2 is YYEEEE in the germline V gene. The CDR3 is made up of 16 amino acids. Trimming took 4 bases from V and 2 from J; bases not matched to a gene: 6. The CDR3 bases are TGTGCCAGCAGCCGGACAACAGGGGGCAACACCGGGGAGCTGTTTTTT. Amino acid sequence: CASSRTTGGNTGELFF.

This clone appeared once. V and J are TRBV5-1 and TRBJ2-5; 13 nucleotides line up with TRBD2. In germline, CDR1 is SGHRS, CDR2 YFSETQ. V dropped 3 bases and J dropped 4; count of bases not matched to a gene: 6. The CDR3 spans 16 residues. The CDR3, as DNA: TGCGCCAGCAGCTCAACCGGACTAGCGGGAGTAGAGACCCAGTACTTC. Its translation is CASSSTGLAGVETQYF.

The chain couples TRBV11-2 to TRBJ1-3; D is ambiguous. The germline CDR1 and CDR2 sequences are SGHAT and FQNNGV. V was trimmed by 5 bases and J by 0 bases, leaving 17 bases between them. This CDR3 region has 17 residues. For the CDR3, the DNA is TGTGCCAGCAGCATCCGACCCTTTCCGAGCTCTGGAAACACCATATATTTT. It specifies CASSIRPFPSSGNTIYF. Full variable domain (missing parts from reference TRBV11-2 and TRBJ1-3): EAGVAQSPRYKIIEKRQSVAFWCNPISGHATLYWYQQILGQGPKLLIQFQNNGVVDDSQLPKDRFSAERLKGVDSTLKIQPAKLEDSAVYLCASSIRPFPSSGNTIYFGEGSWLTVV.

This clone occurred a few times. The chain recombines TRBV14 with TRBJ2-7, with D hard to call. The V gene's germline CDR1 is SGHDN and CDR2 FVKESK. The CDR3 is 13 residues long. V was cut by 1 base and J by 7 bases, with 11 bases left in between. As DNA, the CDR3 is TGTGCCAGCAGCCAAGTCCACTATGGGGAGCAGTACTTC. This sequence encodes CASSQVHYGEQYF.

This clone was seen only a few times. This chain connects TRBV2 to TRBJ1-5; tentative D call: TRBD1 (6 bases). The CDR3 extends over 13 amino acids. Germline values: CDR1 SNHLY, CDR2 FYNNEI. The V and J ends lost 7 bases and 6 bases respectively, with 13 bases between them. The CDR3 nucleotides read TGTGCCAGCAAGGGGGTAGGAAGTCAGCCCCAGCATTTT. Translated, it gives CASKGVGSQPQHF. Based on the CDR3 plus reference TRBV2 and TRBJ1-5, the full variable domain is EPEVTQTPSHQVTQMGQEVILRCVPISNHLYFYWYRQILGQKVEFLVSFYNNEISEKSEIFDDQFSVERPDGSNFTLKIRSTKLEDSAMYFCASKGVGSQPQHFGDGTRLSIL.

V and J are TRBV7-2 and TRBJ1-5; possibly TRBD1 for D (5 bases). The length of the CDR3 is 16 residues. V was trimmed by 3 bases and J by 1 base, leaving 13 bases between them. The germline V gene encodes CDR1 SGHTA and CDR2 FQGNSA. The chain's CDR3 is CASSFSMGGSNQPQHF. Written as DNA, the CDR3 is TGTGCCAGCAGCTTCTCGATGGGGGGGAGCAATCAGCCCCAGCATTTT.

By sample fraction, this clone is medium-sized. V and J are TRBV5-1 and TRBJ1-1, with D perhaps TRBD1 (6 bases). From germline, CDR1 is SGHRS and CDR2 YFSETQ. This CDR3 has 18 amino acids. V was clipped by 4 bases and J by 1 base, with 23 bases between them. The CDR3 nucleotides read TGCGCCAGCAGCACCCGGGCGGGGGCCTCCCGCCAGAACACTGAAGCTTTCTTT. This encodes CASSTRAGASRQNTEAFF.

This chain uses TRBV7-8 with TRBJ2-1; D remains ambiguous. This CDR3 spans 17 amino acids. Germline-derived CDR1 and CDR2 are SGHVS and FQNEAQ. The V gene lost 4 bases and the J gene lost 4 bases, with 20 bases spanning the gap. CDR3 sequence: CASSSNPSALIYNEQFF. Here the CDR3 DNA reads TGTGCCAGCAGCTCAAACCCAAGCGCCCTGATATACAATGAGCAGTTCTTC.